This TCR beta chain was observed in a study of cytotoxic CD8 clonotypes in ibrutinib-treated CLL. Study-wide context: Patient counts were 11 relapsed/refractory, roughly 15 treatment-naive and some 17 IGHV unmutated. Study-level points and caveats: Sampling times (in sustained-remission versus progressing patients) were not the same.

Trimming left V 0 bases short and J 0 bases short, with 8 bases between. The CDR3 spans 15 residues. Germline V lookup: CDR1 KGHSH, CDR2 LQKENI. A word on this clone: Its antigen is not known.

Assay used: immunoSEQ multiplex PCR; TCRdb lists only in-frame clones, some missing. The sample records around 140,000 clones, 77% being singletons. This chain links TRBV18 with TRBJ1-2; D gene unclear. The sequencing used PBMCs, collected after 12 months of ibrutinib treatment. The origin of this receptor is a human donor with chronic lymphocytic leukemia. The CDR3 sequence is CASSPPASSNYGYTF. CDR3 nucleotide sequence: TGTGCCAGCTCACCACCGGCCAGTTCTAACTATGGCTACACCTTC.